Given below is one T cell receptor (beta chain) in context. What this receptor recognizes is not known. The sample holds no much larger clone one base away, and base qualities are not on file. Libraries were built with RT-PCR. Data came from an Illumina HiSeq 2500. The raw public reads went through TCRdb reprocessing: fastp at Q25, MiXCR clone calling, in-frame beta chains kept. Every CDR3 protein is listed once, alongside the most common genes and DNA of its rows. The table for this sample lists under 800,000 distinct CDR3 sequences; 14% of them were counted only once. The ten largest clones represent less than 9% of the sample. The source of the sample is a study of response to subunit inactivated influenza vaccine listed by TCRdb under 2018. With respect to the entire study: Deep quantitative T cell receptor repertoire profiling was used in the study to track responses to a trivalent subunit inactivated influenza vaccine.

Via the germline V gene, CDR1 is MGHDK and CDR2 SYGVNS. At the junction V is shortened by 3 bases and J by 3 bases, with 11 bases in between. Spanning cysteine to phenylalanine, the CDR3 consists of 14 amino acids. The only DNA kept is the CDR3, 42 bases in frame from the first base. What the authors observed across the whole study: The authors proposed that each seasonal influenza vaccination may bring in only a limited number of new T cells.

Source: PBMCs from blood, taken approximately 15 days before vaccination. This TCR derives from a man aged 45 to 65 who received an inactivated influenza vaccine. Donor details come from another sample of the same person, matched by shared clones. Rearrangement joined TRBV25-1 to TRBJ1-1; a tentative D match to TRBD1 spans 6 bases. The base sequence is TGTGCCAGCAGTGAGGAGGGGGGTTACACTGAAGCTTTCTTT. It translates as CASSEEGGYTEAFF.